This T cell receptor (beta chain) derives from a study of blood T cell repertoires in COVID-19. The V gene end was trimmed by 5 bases and the J gene end by 3 bases; junction bases not matched to a gene: 12. The CDR3 runs to 17 residues. The V gene's germline CDR1 is SGHAT and CDR2 FQNNGV. Repertoires were generated with immunoSEQ multiplex PCR, while TCRdb's copy carries only in-frame clones and drops some. Altogether approximately 210,000 clones are present, around 89% being singletons, with the ten largest covering approximately 8.1%. Each participant's cohort was designated according to participant-reported clinical history.

What was sequenced was PBMCs or T cells enriched from blood (not recorded which). The rearrangement joins TRBV11-2 to TRBJ1-4; 7 bases line up with TRBD1. The source is a woman aged 18-29 years who had recovered from COVID-19. The CDR3 DNA follows: TGTGCCAGCAGCCGGGGACAGTCCCAAGGGGCTAATGAAAAACTGTTTTTT. Amino acid sequence: CASSRGQSQGANEKLFF.